This T cell receptor (beta chain) is from a study of radiation and T cells in renal cell carcinoma. The study, taken as a whole, reports: In blood, top tumor clones expanded by 2 weeks, shrinking by 4.

Stated time point: blood 2 weeks post-SBRT. Described treatment: 15 Gy SBRT to primary tumor, nephrectomy 4 weeks later. This renal cell carcinoma was of the clear cell type. Details on this clone: Its antigen is not identified.

Sequencing used immunoSEQ multiplex PCR; TCRdb keeps in-frame clones, though not all of them. The sample holds roughly 120,000 clones, 75% to 85% seen once. The sequence came from a woman between 55 and 75 years old with renal cell carcinoma. Sequencing used blood, obtained from a patient whose treatment included radiotherapy and nephrectomy.

Written as DNA, the CDR3 is TGTGCCAGCAGCGTAGGGACATCGGGGAACTCACCCCTCCACTTT. Translating it yields CASSVGTSGNSPLHF. J is TRBJ1-6 and V is TRBV9, with TRBD1 as a possible D gene (5 bases). In germline, CDR1 is SGDLS, CDR2 YYNGEE. There are 15 residues in the CDR3. V was cut by 0 bases and J by 10 bases, with 14 bases left in between.